This passage covers 3 T cell receptor beta chains from one sample sequenced in a study of T cells after posttransplantation cyclophosphamide. Measured with immunoSEQ multiplex PCR; TCRdb has only the in-frame clones, and not every one. This sample carries roughly 7,400 clones, about 91% of them seen once, and the ten largest clones take 3.5% to 4%. Sequencing was performed on CD4+ T cells sorted from blood. These receptors were obtained from a woman aged 45 to 65 in good health and a related stem cell transplant donor.

V is TRBV15 and J is TRBJ2-1, with 11 bases fitting TRBD2. Germline values: CDR1 LNHNV, CDR2 YYDKDF (reference sequence). Trimming removed 0 bases from V and 5 bases from J; junction bases left unmatched: 9. This CDR3 has 18 amino acids. For the CDR3, the DNA is TGTGCCACCAGCAGAGATCCACGGGCTAGCGGGGGGAACAATGAGCAGTTCTTC. It specifies CATSRDPRASGGNNEQFF. Drawing the rest from reference TRBV15 and TRBJ2-1, the complete variable domain is DAMVIQNPRYQVTQFGKPVTLSCSQTLNHNVMYWYQQKSSQAPKLLFHYYDKDFNNEADTPDNFQSRRPNTSFCFLDIRSPGLGDTAMYLCATSRDPRASGGNNEQFFGPGTRLTVL.

The chain carries TRBV11-3 and TRBJ2-2; D not resolved. CDR1 is SGHNT, CDR2 YENEEA, per germline. The CDR3 is 14 residues long. V lost 1 base and J 4 bases, leaving 7 bases between the germline ends. The CDR3 DNA reads as TGTGCCAGCAGCTTAGCACGCAGCACCGGGGAGCTGTTTTTT. Residues: CASSLARSTGELFF.

In DNA form, the CDR3 reads TGTGCCAGCAGTTCCGGGACAGGGGAGGATACGCAGTATTTT. Translated, it gives CASSSGTGEDTQYF. The chain uses TRBV6-5 and TRBJ2-3, with TRBD1 identical over 10 bases. The germline CDR1 and CDR2 sequences are MNHEY and SVGAGI. With 4 bases clipped from V and 6 bases from J, the junction kept 4 bases outside the gene matches. The length of the CDR3 is 14 residues.